One sample yielded the 28 T cell receptor beta chains listed below, sequenced in a study of T cell responses to AZD1222 COVID-19 vaccine (dated by TCRdb to about 2021). The intended sense of this specimen's time point label: baseline before first vaccination. Libraries were built with the immunoSEQ multiplex PCR assay. Imported from immuneACCESS, the table was reduced by TCRdb to in-frame sequences with V and J called. These copies leave out some clones; in studies compared against another copy, an unresolved V gene accounts for under half, and the cause of the remainder is not known. The sample yields around 83,000 clones; approximately 90% were counted once. The ten biggest clones cover roughly 5.2% of the sample. Sequencing used peripheral blood, obtained on day 0 of AZD1222 vaccination. The receptors shown here come from an adult in good health.

CDR3: CASSQPGGRGNTIYF. The CDR3, as DNA: TGCGCCAGCAGCCAACCCGGGGGACGGGGAAACACCATATATTTT. The rearrangement joins TRBV4-1 to TRBJ1-3; TRBD1 might be the D (5 bases). The ends were cut back, 2 bases at V and 4 bases at J, with 12 bases in the middle. This CDR3 spans 15 amino acids. Per the germline V gene, CDR1 is MGHRA and CDR2 is YSYEKL.

This clone was observed a handful of times. The chain joins TRBV30 to TRBJ2-3; D uncertain. Germline-derived CDR1 and CDR2 are GTSNPN and SVGIG (reference sequence). Trimming shortened V by 4 bases and J by 4 bases, and 12 bases separated the two germline ends. The CDR3 consists of 13 residues. CDR3 DNA sequence: TGTGCCTGGACAGTAAGGCAGGCAGATACGCAGTATTTT. Its translation: CAWTVRQADTQYF. The complete variable domain, with remaining parts taken from reference TRBV30 and TRBJ2-3, reads SQTIHQWPATLVQPVGSPLSLECTVEGTSNPNLYWYRQAAGRGLQLLFYSVGIGQISSEVPQNLSASRPQDRQFILSSKKLLLSDSGFYLCAWTVRQADTQYFGPGTRLTVL.

The chain has TRBV19 and TRBJ2-1; 10 nucleotides match TRBD1. Germline V CDR1 and CDR2: LNHDA, SQIVND (reference sequence). V lost 0 bases and J lost 9; bases outside the gene matches: 11. This CDR3 contains 17 residues. The CDR3 loop is CASSIDPRQGASIEQFF. As DNA, the CDR3 is TGTGCCAGTAGTATAGATCCGCGACAGGGGGCTTCGATTGAGCAGTTCTTC.

The chain uses TRBV28 and TRBJ1-2; D is perhaps TRBD1 (6 bases). The V end lost 9 bases, the J end lost 4 bases, and 18 bases lay between the germline ends. The V gene's germline CDR1 is MDHEN and CDR2 SYDVKM. The CDR3 length is 14 residues. The CDR3 reads CASSTSGAGYGYTF. CDR3 nucleotides: TGTGCCAGTTCCACTTCGGGGGCAGGCTATGGCTACACCTTC.

This clone was counted a single time. V and J are TRBV25-1 and TRBJ2-3; D call uncertain. Germline assignment: CDR1 MGHDK and CDR2 SYGVNS. The CDR3 runs to 14 residues. Trimming removed 6 bases at V and 2 bases at J, with 12 bases between. CDR3 in DNA: TGTGCCAGCAGCGAACCAGGAGTCACAGATACGCAGTATTTT. Its translation is CASSEPGVTDTQYF. Based on the CDR3 plus reference TRBV25-1 and TRBJ2-3, the full variable domain is EADIYQTPRYLVIGTGKKITLECSQTMGHDKMYWYQQDPGMELHLIHYSYGVNSTEKGDLSSESTVSRIRTEHFPLTLESARPSHTSQYLCASSEPGVTDTQYFGPGTRLTVL.

This chain uses TRBV7-8 with TRBJ2-3; D is unresolved. Trimming removed 2 bases from V and 3 bases from J, with 12 bases in between. The CDR3 has 15 amino acids. Germline CDR1 reads SGHVS; CDR2 reads FQNEAQ. The CDR3 here is CASSLIPLVTDTQYF. CDR3 DNA sequence: TGTGCCAGCAGCTTAATTCCCCTAGTGACAGATACGCAGTATTTT.

V is TRBV6-5 and J is TRBJ2-5; 8 positions agree with TRBD2. The closer fit of TRBJ2-7 to the DNA end suggests the J call may be wrong. In germline, CDR1 is MNHEY, CDR2 SVGAGI. The CDR3 has 14 residues. The CDR3 here is CASRARGGNYEQYF. DNA for the CDR3: TGTGCCAGCAGGGCCCGCGGGGGGAACTACGAGCAGTACTTC.

This chain connects TRBV5-1 to TRBJ1-1; D is unclear. This CDR3 region has 14 residues. Germline values: CDR1 SGHRS, CDR2 YFSETQ. Trimming left V 0 bases short and J 7 bases short, with 13 bases between. For the CDR3, the DNA is TGCGCCAGCAGCTTGGAGGATTTAGGTTTTGAAGCTTTCTTT. It is translated as CASSLEDLGFEAFF.

This chain joins TRBV5-1 and TRBJ2-6; perhaps TRBD1 as D (5 bases). The CDR3 extends over 15 amino acids. V was shortened by 3 bases and J by 1 base, with 8 bases between the two germline ends. Germline V lookup: CDR1 SGHRS, CDR2 YFSETQ. CDR3 region: CASSSAGSGANVLTF. DNA for the CDR3: TGCGCCAGCAGCTCAGCAGGGTCTGGGGCCAACGTCCTGACTTTC.

CDR3 region: CASRDPRGPSGSEYF. CDR3 nucleotides: TGTGCCAGCAGGGACCCCAGGGGGCCATCGGGTTCGGAGTACTTC. The chain links TRBV7-8 to TRBJ2-7; 8 nucleotides agree with TRBD1. The V and J ends lost 6 bases and 11 bases, in that order; junction bases with no gene match: 18. Germline CDR1 and CDR2: SGHVS and FQNEAQ. The CDR3 consists of 15 residues. Based on the CDR3 plus reference TRBV7-8 and TRBJ2-7, the full variable domain is GAGVSQSPRYKVAKRGQDVALRCDPISGHVSLFWYQQALGQGPEFLTYFQNEAQLDKSGLPSDRFFAERPEGSVSTLKIQRTQQEDSAVYLCASRDPRGPSGSEYFGPGTRLTVT.

The chain joins TRBV28 to TRBJ2-1; D gene uncertain. This CDR3 region has 13 residues. V lost 8 bases and J lost 8, with 16 bases in between. Germline V gives CDR1 MDHEN, CDR2 SYDVKM. Here the CDR3 reads CASRWTGFDEQFF. CDR3 bases: TGTGCCAGCCGGTGGACGGGCTTCGATGAGCAGTTCTTC.

This chain links TRBV28 with TRBJ2-7; unclear D gene. The V gene lost 2 bases and the J gene lost 0 bases, with 11 bases spanning the gap. The CDR3 spans 15 residues. From germline, CDR1 is MDHEN and CDR2 SYDVKM. CDR3 protein: CASSLVGSFSYEQYF. The CDR3 nucleotides read TGTGCCAGCAGTTTAGTGGGGTCCTTCTCCTACGAGCAGTACTTC.

The chain combines TRBV30 with TRBJ1-2; D is uncertain. The CDR3 loop spans 13 amino acids. V gave up 2 bases and J gave up 5 bases, with 12 bases separating them. Germline lookup yields CDR1 GTSNPN and CDR2 SVGIG (reference sequence). Written as DNA, the CDR3 is TGTGCCTGGAGTAGGGAGGGTCGGTATGGCTACACCTTC. Translated, it gives CAWSREGRYGYTF.

This rearrangement joins TRBV24-1 to TRBJ2-1; 9 bases match TRBD2. This CDR3 has 14 residues. The J segment lost 9 bases and the V segment lost 5 bases, leaving 7 bases of the junction unmatched. Germline assignment: CDR1 KGHDR and CDR2 SFDVKD. The CDR3 coding sequence is TGTGCCACCAGTGGGGTAGCGGGAGCGATTGAGCAGTTCTTC. It encodes CATSGVAGAIEQFF.

This sequence joins TRBV10-1 and TRBJ2-3; D gene ambiguous. This CDR3 spans 11 amino acids. V was pared by 7 bases and J by 7 bases, with 9 bases between. Germline V CDR1 and CDR2: WNHNN, SYGVQD (reference sequence). CDR3 protein: CASKDRNTQYF. The DNA of the CDR3 is TGCGCCAGCAAGGACCGGAATACGCAGTATTTT.

The V gene is TRBV11-2, the J gene TRBJ2-3; maybe TRBD1 (6 bases). Trimming removed 5 bases at V and 3 bases at J, with 15 bases between. The CDR3 extends over 15 amino acids. CDR1 is SGHAT, CDR2 FQNNGV, per germline. Here the CDR3 reads CASSRDIPGTDTQYF. The CDR3 DNA sequence: TGTGCCAGCAGCAGGGACATCCCAGGGACAGATACGCAGTATTTT.

The chain is built from TRBV28 and TRBJ1-2; D is uncertain. The CDR3 is 13 amino acids. V dropped 8 bases and J dropped 6 bases, with 16 bases sitting between them. The germline V gene encodes CDR1 MDHEN and CDR2 SYDVKM. The DNA for the CDR3 is TGTGCCAGCTCAATTCTGATGAGCGATGGCTACACCTTC. As protein: CASSILMSDGYTF.

The CDR3 nucleotides are TGTGCCAGCAGCTTAGGGGGAGGGGGCTACAATGAGCAGTTCTTC. It specifies CASSLGGGGYNEQFF. This chain joins TRBV7-2 and TRBJ2-1; tentatively, D is TRBD2 (7 bases). Looked up from germline, CDR1 is SGHTA and CDR2 is FQGNSA. The CDR3 has 15 amino acids. V shed 1 base and J shed 3 bases, with 10 bases lying between them.

In this sample, this clone turned up once. This chain connects TRBV11-3 to TRBJ2-3; 8 bases match TRBD1. Trimming took 6 bases from V and 1 from J; bases not matched to a gene: 0. The CDR3 is 13 residues long. Germline V gene data show CDR1 as SGHNT and CDR2 as YENEEA. The CDR3 sequence is CASRGQGTDTQYF. In nucleotides, the CDR3 is TGTGCCAGCAGGGGACAGGGCACAGATACGCAGTATTTT.

V usage is TRBV28 and J usage is TRBJ1-1; D is undetermined. V was pared by 11 bases and J by 3 bases, with 7 bases between. The CDR3 covers 10 residues. Germline V lookup: CDR1 MDHEN, CDR2 SYDVKM. The CDR3: CAATDTEAFF. The CDR3 region has the DNA TGTGCCGCGACGGACACTGAAGCTTTCTTT. The full variable domain, with the rest looked up from reference TRBV28 and TRBJ1-1, is DVKVTQSSRYLVKRTGEKVFLECVQDMDHENMFWYRQDPGLGLRLIYFSYDVKMKEKGDIPEGYSVSREKKERFSLILESASTNQTSMYLCAATDTEAFFGQGTRLTVV.

The J gene is TRBJ2-1, the V gene TRBV29-1; 8 nucleotides agree with TRBD1. This CDR3 region has 13 residues. Germline V gene sequence: CDR1 SQVTM, CDR2 ANQGSEA. V was clipped by 4 bases and J by 9 bases; unmatched bases: 8. As DNA, the CDR3 is TGCAGCGTTGCCCGACAGGGGTCGACTGAGCAGTTCTTC. This encodes CSVARQGSTEQFF.

The gene calls are TRBV5-1 and TRBJ1-1; TRBD1 matches 7 bases. Losses at the gene ends were 4 bases for V and 5 bases for J; bases not matched to a gene: 5. Germline-derived CDR1 and CDR2 are SGHRS and YFSETQ. The CDR3 covers 13 residues. CDR3 amino acids: CASSTQGGTEAFF. The CDR3 DNA follows: TGCGCCAGCAGCACTCAGGGGGGTACTGAAGCTTTCTTT.

This clone was seen a few times. The chain combines TRBV4-1 with TRBJ2-3; TRBD2 agrees at 8 bases. The junction had 18 bases not matched to a gene; V was cut back by 1 base and J by 9 bases. This CDR3 comprises 18 residues. CDR1 and CDR2 (germline): MGHRA, YSYEKL. The chain's CDR3 is CASSQVSDSGGPSQTQYF. DNA of the CDR3: TGCGCCAGCAGCCAAGTTTCTGACTCGGGAGGGCCGTCTCAAACGCAGTATTTT.

The chain is built from TRBV28 and TRBJ2-1, with 8 bases lining up with TRBD2. This CDR3 has 16 amino acids. Germline loops: CDR1 MDHEN, CDR2 SYDVKM. V dropped 1 base and J dropped 3; count of bases not matched to a gene: 5. This CDR3 reads CASSLFGGRYYNEQFF. The CDR3 nucleotides read TGTGCCAGCAGTTTATTTGGCGGGAGGTACTACAATGAGCAGTTCTTC.

This chain links TRBV5-4 with TRBJ2-2, with D hard to call. With 4 bases removed from V and 5 bases from J, the gap between germline ends came to 15 bases. The CDR3 length is 15 residues. The germline V gene has CDR1 SGHNT and CDR2 YYREEE (reference sequence). DNA for the CDR3: TGTGCCAGCAGCCACCCCCAGCAATCAACCGGGGAGCTGTTTTTT. Its translation is CASSHPQQSTGELFF.

This sequence joins TRBV5-1 and TRBJ2-1; possible D gene TRBD2, 5 bases. The CDR3 spans 13 residues. In germline, CDR1 is SGHRS, CDR2 YFSETQ. Trimming cost V 4 bases and J 5 bases, with 10 bases left between them. The CDR3 reads CASSDGNNNEQFF. The CDR3 DNA follows: TGCGCCAGCAGCGACGGGAACAACAATGAGCAGTTCTTC.

The chain has TRBV7-9 and TRBJ2-5; 10 bases map to TRBD1. The germline V gene has CDR1 SEHNR and CDR2 FQNEAQ (reference sequence). V shed 3 bases, J shed 4 bases, and the junction held 5 bases outside the gene matches. The CDR3 runs to 15 residues. DNA for the CDR3: TGTGCCAGCAGCTTTGCTGACAGGGGGCTAGAGACCCAGTACTTC. Its protein product is CASSFADRGLETQYF.

This clone has a single count. CDR3 in amino acids: CASSESSWTRPQHF. DNA for the CDR3: TGTGCCAGCTCAGAAAGCAGTTGGACCAGGCCCCAGCATTTT. This chain uses TRBV18 with TRBJ1-5; the D is unclear. Between the trimmed V and J ends, which lost 5 bases and 9 bases, there was a span of 17 bases. The CDR3 consists of 14 residues. Germline-derived CDR1 and CDR2 are KGHSH and LQKENI.